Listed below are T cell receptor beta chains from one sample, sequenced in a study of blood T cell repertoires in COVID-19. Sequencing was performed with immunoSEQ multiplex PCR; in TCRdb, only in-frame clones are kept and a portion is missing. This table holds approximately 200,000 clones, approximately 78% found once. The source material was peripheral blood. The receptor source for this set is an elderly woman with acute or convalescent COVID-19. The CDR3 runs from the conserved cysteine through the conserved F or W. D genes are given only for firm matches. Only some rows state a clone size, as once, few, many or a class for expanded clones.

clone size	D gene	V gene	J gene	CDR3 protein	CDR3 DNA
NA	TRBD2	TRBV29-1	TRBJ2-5	CSGGLAAETQYF	TGCAGCGGGGGACTAGCAGCGGAGACCCAGTACTTC
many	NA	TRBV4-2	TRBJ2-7	CASSPRGLNEQYF	TGTGCCAGCAGCCCAAGAGGGTTGAACGAGCAGTACTTC
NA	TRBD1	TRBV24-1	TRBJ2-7	CATSDPDRGGVYEQYF	TGTGCCACCAGTGACCCGGACAGGGGTGGGGTCTACGAGCAGTACTTC
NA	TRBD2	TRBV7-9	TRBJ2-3	CASSSSAGGPVVDTQYF	TGTGCCAGCAGCTCCTCTGCGGGAGGGCCGGTAGTAGATACGCAGTATTTT
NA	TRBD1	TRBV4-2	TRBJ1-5	CASSQDPTGYQPQHF	TGTGCCAGCAGCCAAGATCCGACAGGGTATCAGCCCCAGCATTTT
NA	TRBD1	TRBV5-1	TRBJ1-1	CASSFRTGEWTEAFF	TGCGCCAGCAGCTTTAGGACAGGGGAGTGGACTGAAGCTTTCTTT
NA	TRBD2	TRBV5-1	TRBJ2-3	CASSLGLADPDTQYF	TGCGCCAGCAGCTTGGGCCTAGCGGACCCAGATACGCAGTATTTT
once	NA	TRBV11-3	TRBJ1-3	CASSLGGLDSGNTIYF	TGTGCCAGCAGCTTAGGGGGCTTGGACTCTGGAAACACCATATATTTT
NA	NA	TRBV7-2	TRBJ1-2	CASSSPGVIYGYTF	TGTGCCAGCAGCTCGCCGGGGGTCATCTATGGCTACACCTTC
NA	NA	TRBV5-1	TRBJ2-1	CASSLPPGDEQFF	TGCGCCAGCAGCCTACCTCCAGGGGACGAGCAGTTCTTC
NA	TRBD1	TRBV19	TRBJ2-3	CASSRDRGRTDTQYF	TGTGCCAGTAGTAGGGACAGGGGGCGCACAGATACGCAGTATTTT
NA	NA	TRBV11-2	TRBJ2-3	CASSLGLHTQYF	TGTGCCAGCAGCTTGGGACTGCATACGCAGTATTTT
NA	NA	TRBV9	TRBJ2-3	CASSDSTPYTQYF	TGTGCCAGCAGCGATTCGACACCCTATACGCAGTATTTT
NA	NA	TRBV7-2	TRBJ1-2	CASSLPGNYGYTF	TGTGCCAGCAGCTTACCAGGGAACTATGGCTACACCTTC
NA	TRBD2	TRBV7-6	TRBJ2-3	CASSPSSGGTDTQYF	TGTGCCAGCAGTCCGTCTAGCGGGGGCACAGATACGCAGTATTTT
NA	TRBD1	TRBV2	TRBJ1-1	CASMAGQGAEPNTEAFF	TGTGCCAGCATGGCAGGACAGGGGGCGGAACCAAACACTGAAGCTTTCTTT
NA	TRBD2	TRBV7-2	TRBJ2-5	CASSISGGGQETQYF	TGTGCCAGCAGCATTAGCGGGGGGGGGCAAGAGACCCAGTACTTC
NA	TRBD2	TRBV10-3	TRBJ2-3	CATYGGYNGNSFPFF	TGTGCCACCTACGGGGGGTACAACGGTAACAGCTTTCCTTTTTTT
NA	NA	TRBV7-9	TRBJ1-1	CASSFGSEWDTEAFF	TGTGCCAGCAGCTTTGGGTCGGAGTGGGACACTGAAGCTTTCTTT
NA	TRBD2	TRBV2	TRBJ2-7	CASKKTASGRASGEQYF	TGTGCCAGTAAAAAAACGGCTAGCGGGAGGGCCTCCGGGGAGCAGTACTTC
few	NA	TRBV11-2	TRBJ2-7	CASSLVRDTSYEQYF	TGTGCCAGCAGCTTAGTCCGAGACACCTCCTACGAGCAGTACTTC
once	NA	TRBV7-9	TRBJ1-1	CASSSGFWAFF	TGTGCCAGCAGCTCGGGATTTTGGGCTTTCTTT
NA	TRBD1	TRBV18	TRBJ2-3	CASSRLGTELTDTQYF	TGTGCCAGCTCACGACTTGGGACAGAGCTCACAGATACGCAGTATTTT
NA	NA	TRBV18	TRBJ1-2	CASSPGRNDGYTF	TGTGCCAGCTCACCGGGGCGAAACGATGGCTACACCTTC
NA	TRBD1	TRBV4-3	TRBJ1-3	CASSQEATGVGNTIYF	TGCGCCAGCAGCCAGGAGGCGACAGGGGTAGGAAACACCATATATTTT
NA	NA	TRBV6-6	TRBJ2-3	CASSYSAAPGTDTQYF	TGTGCCAGCAGTTACTCGGCGGCCCCCGGAACAGATACGCAGTATTTT
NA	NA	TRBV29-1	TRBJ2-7	CSVGQPSYEQYF	TGCAGCGTTGGACAGCCCTCCTACGAGCAGTACTTC
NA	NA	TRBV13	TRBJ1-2	CASSSVTAPDYGYTF	TGTGCCAGCAGCTCCGTGACAGCACCTGACTATGGCTACACCTTC
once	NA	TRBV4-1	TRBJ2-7	CASSQDPHGGAYEQYF	TGCGCCAGCAGCCAAGACCCCCACGGGGGAGCCTACGAGCAGTACTTC
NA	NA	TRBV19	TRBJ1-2	CASSPGGGVNYGYTF	TGTGCCAGTAGCCCTGGAGGGGGGGTTAACTATGGCTACACCTTC
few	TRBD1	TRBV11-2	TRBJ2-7	CASSPDPDRVEQYF	TGTGCCAGCAGCCCGGACCCCGACAGGGTCGAGCAGTACTTC
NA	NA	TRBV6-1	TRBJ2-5	CASSEGSRGVQETQYF	TGTGCCAGCAGTGAAGGCAGCAGGGGGGTACAAGAGACCCAGTACTTC
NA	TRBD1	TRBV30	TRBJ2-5	CAWMLPWDRGRETQYF	TGTGCCTGGATGCTGCCCTGGGACAGGGGGCGGGAGACCCAGTACTTC
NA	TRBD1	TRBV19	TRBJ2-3	CASSIARGQDTQYF	TGTGCCAGTAGTATTGCCAGGGGGCAAGATACGCAGTATTTT
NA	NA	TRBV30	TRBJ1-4	CAWSATGRFEKLFF	TGTGCCTGGAGTGCCACAGGGCGTTTTGAAAAACTGTTTTTT